This is a list of T cell receptor beta chains from one sample in a study of cytomegalovirus exposure and HLA in healthy donors. Here immunoSEQ multiplex PCR was the method, and the copy in TCRdb shows in-frame clones only, minus some. The table includes roughly 66,000 clones, around 78% detected once. Sequencing was performed on PBMCs. Source of these receptors: a man between 18 and 35 years old in good health and CMV-seropositive. The CDR3 runs from the conserved cysteine through the conserved F or W. The D gene is left open where the match is weak. Clone size is given for some rows only: seen once, a few or many times, or a class if the clone is expanded.

j_call | clone_size | d_call | v_call | cdr3_nt | cdr3_aa
TRBJ2-1 | - | TRBD2 | TRBV6-5 | TGTGCCAGCAGTTCCGGGACTACAAACTTTGAGCAGTTCTTC | CASSSGTTNFEQFF
TRBJ1-1 | - | - | TRBV7-9 | TGTGCCAGCGGCCAGGGTCAGATTCACACTGAAGCTTTCTTT | CASGQGQIHTEAFF
TRBJ2-7 | few | TRBD2 | TRBV4-1 | TGCGCCAGCAGCCTAGAAGCGGGGGGGACCTACGAGCAGTACTTC | CASSLEAGGTYEQYF
TRBJ1-1 | few | - | TRBV28 | TGTGCCAGCAGTTCCCCGCGGGGGCACACTGAAGCTTTCTTT | CASSSPRGHTEAFF
TRBJ1-1 | - | - | TRBV7-9 | TGTGCCAGCAGCTTAGTGCTGGGGGGGGCGGGCACTGAAGCTTTCTTT | CASSLVLGGAGTEAFF
TRBJ1-1 | - | - | TRBV20-1 | TGCAGTGCTAGTCGGGGTAGCGCTTTCTTT | CSASRGSAFF
TRBJ2-1 | - | TRBD1 | TRBV9 | TGTGCCAGCAGCGTAGACAGGGGCAATGAGCAGTTCTTC | CASSVDRGNEQFF
TRBJ1-1 | once | TRBD1 | TRBV6-5 | TGTGCCAGCAGCCAGGGGGCTGAAACTGAAGCTTTCTTT | CASSQGAETEAFF
TRBJ2-1 | - | TRBD2 | TRBV6-4 | TGTGCCAGCAGCGCAACCGGGACTAGCGGGCTATACAATGAGCAGTTCTTC | CASSATGTSGLYNEQFF
TRBJ2-7 | - | TRBD1 | TRBV28 | TGTGCCAGCACCTCGGACAGGGGTTACGAGCAGTACTTC | CASTSDRGYEQYF
TRBJ1-1 | - | TRBD1 | TRBV10-3 | TGTGCCATCACTCCCGGGACAGGGGGAACTGAAGCTTTCTTT | CAITPGTGGTEAFF
TRBJ2-1 | - | - | TRBV29-1 | TGCAGCGTCGTATACGGCGGGTGGAGGAATGAGCAGTTCTTC | CSVVYGGWRNEQFF
TRBJ2-3 | - | TRBD1 | TRBV7-9 | TGTGCCAGCAGCTTAGAGGGACAGACCACAGATACGCAGTATTTT | CASSLEGQTTDTQYF
TRBJ2-7 | - | TRBD1 | TRBV7-2 | TGTGCCAGCAGTCACACCGGGACAGGCTACGAGCAGTACTTC | CASSHTGTGYEQYF
TRBJ1-4 | - | - | TRBV4-1 | TGCGCCAGCAGCCAGGGGACTCAAGCCGCAACTAATGAAAAACTGTTTTTT | CASSQGTQAATNEKLFF
TRBJ2-7 | - | TRBD2 | TRBV7-2 | TGTGCCAGCAGCCCTACTAGCGACCACGAGCAGTACTTC | CASSPTSDHEQYF
TRBJ1-1 | - | - | TRBV5-1 | TGCGCCAGCAGCTTGGACAGACTGAACACTGAAGCTTTCTTT | CASSLDRLNTEAFF
TRBJ2-7 | - | TRBD1 | TRBV5-4 | TGTGCCAGCAGCTCGGGACAGGGTTCGTACGAGCAGTACTTC | CASSSGQGSYEQYF
TRBJ1-1 | once | - | TRBV2 | TGTGCCAGCAGTGCGGGGGAAGACACTGAAGCTTTCTTT | CASSAGEDTEAFF
TRBJ2-4 | few | - | TRBV27 | TGTGCCAGCAGTCTGAACAGGGTAGACATTCAGTACTTC | CASSLNRVDIQYF
TRBJ2-7 | few | - | TRBV30 | TGTGCCTGGGCAACAAAGTACGAGCAGTACTTC | CAWATKYEQYF
TRBJ2-3 | - | - | TRBV6-1 | TGTGCCAGCAGCGCGGCCGGGGGCACAGATACGCAGTATTTT | CASSAAGGTDTQYF
TRBJ1-1 | - | - | TRBV7-2 | TGTGCCAGCAGCTTAACCAGAGACAGCCTAGCTTTCTTT | CASSLTRDSLAFF
TRBJ2-7 | - | - | TRBV6-5 | TGTGCCAGCAGTTCTAATCCCATCTACGAGCAGTACTTC | CASSSNPIYEQYF
TRBJ1-1 | - | - | TRBV29-1 | TGCAGCGTTGAAGTGCCCAAAGGGGAGGGTACTGAAGCTTTCTTT | CSVEVPKGEGTEAFF
TRBJ2-1 | few | - | TRBV6-6 | TGTGCCAGCAGCCCCTTAGATGAGCAGTTCTTC | CASSPLDEQFF
TRBJ2-5 | - | TRBD1 | TRBV6-5 | TGTGCCAGCAGTTACGGGACAGGGGGAAAAGAGACCCAGTACTTC | CASSYGTGGKETQYF
TRBJ1-5 | - | - | TRBV7-9 | TGTGCCAGCAGCTTATCGGGTGATAATCAGCCCCAGCATTTT | CASSLSGDNQPQHF
TRBJ2-7 | - | TRBD2 | TRBV12-5 | TGTGCTAGTGGTTTGGTACCGGGGGGAACCTACGAGCAGTACTTC | CASGLVPGGTYEQYF
TRBJ2-5 | - | TRBD2 | TRBV7-2 | TGTGCCAGCAGCTTAGCCGGCGGGAGCCAAGAGACCCAGTACTTC | CASSLAGGSQETQYF
TRBJ2-1 | - | TRBD2 | TRBV30 | TGTGCCTGGACGATGGGACTAGCGGGGAATGAGCAGTTCTTC | CAWTMGLAGNEQFF
TRBJ2-5 | - | - | TRBV6-6 | TGTGCCAGCAGTTACCATCAAGGTACCTCCGGGGAGACCCAGTACTTC | CASSYHQGTSGETQYF
TRBJ1-3 | - | TRBD1 | TRBV4-1 | TGCGCCAGCAGCCAGGAACCGAACAGGGGAGACACCATATATTTT | CASSQEPNRGDTIYF
TRBJ2-3 | - | - | TRBV29-1 | TGCAGCGTTGAAGATTGGGTTGAAGGGCGGGCCTCAGATACGCAGTATTTT | CSVEDWVEGRASDTQYF
TRBJ1-5 | - | - | TRBV28 | TGTGCCAGCAGTTCAGGTGGGGGGGGATATCAGCCCCAGCATTTT | CASSSGGGGYQPQHF
TRBJ1-3 | - | - | TRBV30 | TGTGCCTGGGAGACTGGGGCTTCTGGAAACACCATATATTTT | CAWETGASGNTIYF
TRBJ2-7 | - | TRBD2 | TRBV4-2 | TGTGCCAGCAGCCAAGAAGGACTAGCGGGGGCCGAGCAGTACTTC | CASSQEGLAGAEQYF
TRBJ2-5 | - | - | TRBV30 | TGTGCCTGGAGTGCCATTAGGGCAGGGCAAGAGACCCAGTACTTC | CAWSAIRAGQETQYF
TRBJ2-7 | - | TRBD2 | TRBV4-1 | TGCGCCAGCAGCCAAGGTCTGGCTAGCGGGGACTACGAGCAGTACTTC | CASSQGLASGDYEQYF
TRBJ2-1 | - | - | TRBV6-1 | TGTGCCAGCACTGTTGGGCACTACAATGAGCAGTTCTTC | CASTVGHYNEQFF
TRBJ2-7 | - | - | TRBV6-5 | TGTGCCAGCAGTTACCTTGAAAGGGGCGAGCAGTACTTC | CASSYLERGEQYF
TRBJ2-7 | few | - | TRBV6-5 | TGTGCCAGCAGTCCGGACTACTACTACTACGAGCAGTACTTC | CASSPDYYYYEQYF
TRBJ1-1 | - | - | TRBV19 | TGTGCCAGTAGTCTAGTGGAGGGCACTGAAGCTTTCTTT | CASSLVEGTEAFF
TRBJ1-3 | few | - | TRBV6-5 | TGTGCCAGCAGTTACGAGTCGGGAAACACCATATATTTT | CASSYESGNTIYF
TRBJ2-7 | - | - | TRBV6-1 | TGTGCCAGCAGTGAAGGGCCGTGGAGCTCCTACGAGCAGTACTTC | CASSEGPWSSYEQYF
TRBJ2-5 | - | - | TRBV13 | TGTGCCAGCAGGAGGTTCGGGGGCCAAGAGACCCAGTACTTC | CASRRFGGQETQYF
TRBJ1-1 | - | - | TRBV6-1 | TGTGCCAGCAGTCTACAGGGGAACACTGAAGCTTTCTTT | CASSLQGNTEAFF
TRBJ1-2 | - | TRBD1 | TRBV5-4 | TGTGCCAGCAGCCTGGACAGGGGGGATGGCTACACCTTC | CASSLDRGDGYTF
TRBJ1-1 | many | - | TRBV7-9 | TGTGCCAGCAGCTTAGTAGGGGATGCTGAAGCTTTCTTT | CASSLVGDAEAFF
TRBJ1-6 | - | - | TRBV6-6 | TGTGCCAGCAGCAAGGACACTTATAATTCACCCCTCCACTTT | CASSKDTYNSPLHF
TRBJ2-1 | few | - | TRBV19 | TGTGCCAGTACCCCTCCCAGCAGGGTGGGGGAGCAGTTCTTC | CASTPPSRVGEQFF